This TCR beta chain is drawn from a study of blood T cell repertoires in COVID-19. In the original analysis: By means of reference gene primer amplification, nucleated cell counts were estimated. Profiled with immunoSEQ multiplex PCR; TCRdb holds only in-frame clones, not every one. The DNA was the basis for D and trimming; V, J and clone size are from that table. The sample holds 300,000 or so clones, under 95% seen once. Germline V lookup: CDR1 LNHDA, CDR2 SQIVND (reference sequence). Trimming removed 2 bases from V and 2 bases from J; junction bases left unmatched: 8. The CDR3 spans 17 residues. Sequencing was carried out using PBMCs or T cells enriched from blood (not recorded which). The sequence was obtained from a man in his 60s who had recovered from COVID-19. The J gene is TRBJ2-7, the V gene TRBV19; 11 bases fit TRBD2. DNA of the CDR3: TGTGCCAGTAGTATAAGGCTGGGGACTAGCGGAGCCTACGAGCAGTACTTC. Its translation: CASSIRLGTSGAYEQYF.